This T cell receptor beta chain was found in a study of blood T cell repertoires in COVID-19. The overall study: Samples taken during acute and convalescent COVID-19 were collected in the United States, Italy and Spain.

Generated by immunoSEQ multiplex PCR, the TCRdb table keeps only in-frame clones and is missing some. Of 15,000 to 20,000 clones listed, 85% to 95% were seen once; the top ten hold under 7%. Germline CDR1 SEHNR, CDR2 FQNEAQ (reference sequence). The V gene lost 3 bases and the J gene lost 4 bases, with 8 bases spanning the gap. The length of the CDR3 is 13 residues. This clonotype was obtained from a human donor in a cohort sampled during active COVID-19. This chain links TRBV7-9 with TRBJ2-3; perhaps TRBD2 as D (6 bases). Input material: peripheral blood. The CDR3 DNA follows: TGTGCCAGCAGCTTTGGAGGGGCAGATACGCAGTATTTT. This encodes CASSFGGADTQYF.